This T cell receptor (beta chain) came from a study of T cells in women clearing cervical HPV infection. Study-wide context: Blood came at first lesion visit for cases, post-clearance for controls. HLA type could not be excluded as a confounder.

About this clone: The read falls 3 residues short of the CDR3 end, and the missing part is taken from the germline J gene.

Prevalent HPV16 infections were excluded; only incident single HPV16 infections included. Germline-derived CDR1 and CDR2 are SQVTM and ANQGSEA. This CDR3 is 13 amino acids long. With 6 bases removed from V and 5 bases from J, the gap between germline ends came to 16 bases. TCRdb's copy holds only in-frame clones and misses some; the assay was immunoSEQ multiplex PCR. The sample holds more than 11,000 clones. The TCR comes from a woman between 18 and 75 years old with a cervical HPV16 infection that either progressed to CIN3+ or cleared (not recorded which). Sequences were obtained from blood buffy coat. The chain joins TRBV29-1 to TRBJ1-1; D is perhaps TRBD1 (6 bases). The part of the CDR3 DNA that was read is TGCAGCGTCCTGCAGGGGCTTGGGACTGAA. This encodes CSVLQGLGTE. The entire CDR3 protein reads CSVLQGLGTEAFF.